This TCR beta chain is from a study of shared clonotypes between healthy human individuals. The study, taken as a whole, reports: It was expected that sequencing depth would affect clonotype sharing among donors.

Concerning this clone: Its target is not known.

Clones were read by immunoSEQ multiplex PCR, and TCRdb kept only the in-frame ones, dropping some. Counted here are some 95,000 clones, roughly two thirds occurring once; the ten biggest clones make up 40% to 45%. The CDR3 runs to 9 residues. Germline V gene sequence: CDR1 WNHNN, CDR2 SYGVQD (reference sequence). V lost 9 bases, J lost 10 bases, and 7 bases lay in between. The sample comprised memory CD8+ T cells sorted from blood. The subset denotes: CD45RO+ cells pooled with CCR7-negative TemRA cells. The chain carries TRBV10-1 and TRBJ2-1, with D uncertain. The origin of this receptor is a man in his thirties or forties in good health. The CDR3 DNA reads as TGCGCCAGTACTCTCGAGCAGTTCTTC. Amino acid sequence: CASTLEQFF.